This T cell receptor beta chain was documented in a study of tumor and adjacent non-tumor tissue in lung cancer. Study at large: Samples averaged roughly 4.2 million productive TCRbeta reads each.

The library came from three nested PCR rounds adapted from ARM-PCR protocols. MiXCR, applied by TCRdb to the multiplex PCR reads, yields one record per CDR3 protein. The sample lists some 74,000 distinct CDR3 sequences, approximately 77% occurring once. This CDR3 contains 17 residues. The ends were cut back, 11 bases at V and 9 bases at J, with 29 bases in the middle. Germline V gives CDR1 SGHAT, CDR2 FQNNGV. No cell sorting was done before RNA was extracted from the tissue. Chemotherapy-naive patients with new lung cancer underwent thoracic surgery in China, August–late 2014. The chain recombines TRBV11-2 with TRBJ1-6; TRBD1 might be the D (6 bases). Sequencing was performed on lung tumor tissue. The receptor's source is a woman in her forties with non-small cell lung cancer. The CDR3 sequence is CARNSTLGTNRTSPLHF. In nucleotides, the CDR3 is TGTGCCCGCAACTCAACATTAGGGACAAACCGGACTTCACCCCTCCACTTT.